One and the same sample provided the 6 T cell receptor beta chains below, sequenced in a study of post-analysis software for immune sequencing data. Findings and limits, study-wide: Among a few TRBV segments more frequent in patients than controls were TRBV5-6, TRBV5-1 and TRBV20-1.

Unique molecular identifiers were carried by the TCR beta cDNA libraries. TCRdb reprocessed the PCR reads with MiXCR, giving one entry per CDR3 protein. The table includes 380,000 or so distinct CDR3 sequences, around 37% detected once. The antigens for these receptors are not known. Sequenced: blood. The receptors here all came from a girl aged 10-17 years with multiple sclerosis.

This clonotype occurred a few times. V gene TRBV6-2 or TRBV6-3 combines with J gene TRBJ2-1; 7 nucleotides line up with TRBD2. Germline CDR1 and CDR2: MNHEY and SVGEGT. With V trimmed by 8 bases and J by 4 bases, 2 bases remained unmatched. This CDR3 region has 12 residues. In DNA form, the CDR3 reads TGTGCCAGCGGGAGGGAATACAATGAGCAGTTCTTC. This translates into CASGREYNEQFF.

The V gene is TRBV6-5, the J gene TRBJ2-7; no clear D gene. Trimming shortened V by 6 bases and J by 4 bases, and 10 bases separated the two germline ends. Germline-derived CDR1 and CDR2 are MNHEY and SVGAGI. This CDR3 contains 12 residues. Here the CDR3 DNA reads TGTGCCAGCAGCCCCGACACGTACGAGCAGTACTTC. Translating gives CASSPDTYEQYF.

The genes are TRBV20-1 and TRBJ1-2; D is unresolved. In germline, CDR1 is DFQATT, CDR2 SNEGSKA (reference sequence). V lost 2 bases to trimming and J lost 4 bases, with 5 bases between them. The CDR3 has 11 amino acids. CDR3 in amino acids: CSARLSYGYTF. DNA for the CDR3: TGCAGTGCTAGACTTTCCTATGGCTACACCTTC.

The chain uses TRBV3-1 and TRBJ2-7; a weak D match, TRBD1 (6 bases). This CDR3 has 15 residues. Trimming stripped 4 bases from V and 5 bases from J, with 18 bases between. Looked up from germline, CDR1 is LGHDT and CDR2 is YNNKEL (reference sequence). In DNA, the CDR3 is TGTGCCAGCAGCCCAAGTCGGCGAACAGGGAACGAGCAGTACTTC. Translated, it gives CASSPSRRTGNEQYF.

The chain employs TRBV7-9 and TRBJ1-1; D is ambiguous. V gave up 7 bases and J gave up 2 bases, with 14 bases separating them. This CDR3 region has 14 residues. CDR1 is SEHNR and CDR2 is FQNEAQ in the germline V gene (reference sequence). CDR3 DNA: TGTGCCAGCACCGATAAGGGTGGAAACACTGAAGCTTTCTTT. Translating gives CASTDKGGNTEAFF.

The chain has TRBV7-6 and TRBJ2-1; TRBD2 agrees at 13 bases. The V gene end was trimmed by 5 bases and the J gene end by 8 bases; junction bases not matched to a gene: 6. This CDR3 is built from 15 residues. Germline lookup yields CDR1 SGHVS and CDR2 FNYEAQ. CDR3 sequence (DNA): TGTGCCAGCAGCGTACTAGCGGGGGGGATGCATGAGCAGTTCTTC. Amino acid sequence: CASSVLAGGMHEQFF.